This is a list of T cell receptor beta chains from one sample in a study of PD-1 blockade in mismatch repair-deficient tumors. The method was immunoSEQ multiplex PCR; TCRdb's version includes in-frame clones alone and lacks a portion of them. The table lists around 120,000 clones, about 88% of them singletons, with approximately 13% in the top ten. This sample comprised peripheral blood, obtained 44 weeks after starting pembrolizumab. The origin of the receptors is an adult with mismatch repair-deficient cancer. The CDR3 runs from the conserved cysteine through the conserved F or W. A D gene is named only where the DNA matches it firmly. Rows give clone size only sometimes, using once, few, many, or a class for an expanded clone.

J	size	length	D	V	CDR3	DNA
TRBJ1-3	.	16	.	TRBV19	CASSINAGAAGNTIYF	TGTGCCAGTAGTATAAATGCAGGGGCCGCTGGAAACACCATATATTTT
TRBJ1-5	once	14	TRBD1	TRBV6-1	CASVGQGGGQPQHF	TGTGCCAGCGTGGGACAGGGGGGCGGTCAGCCCCAGCATTTT
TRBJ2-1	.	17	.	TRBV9	CASSVERRAGSYNEQFF	TGTGCCAGCAGCGTAGAGAGGAGGGCGGGCTCCTACAATGAGCAGTTCTTC
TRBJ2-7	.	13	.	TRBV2	CASSYRIQKGQYF	TGTGCCAGCAGTTACCGGATCCAGAAGGGGCAGTACTTC
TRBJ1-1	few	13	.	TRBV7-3	CASSPSGNTEAFF	TGTGCCAGCAGCCCATCAGGGAACACTGAAGCTTTCTTT
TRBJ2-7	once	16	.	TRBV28	CASSFEAGQLKYEQYF	TGTGCCAGCAGTTTCGAGGCGGGACAGCTCAAGTACGAGCAGTACTTC
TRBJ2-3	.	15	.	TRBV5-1	CASSSRTTSTDTQYF	TGCGCCAGCAGCTCTCGGACCACTAGCACAGATACGCAGTATTTT
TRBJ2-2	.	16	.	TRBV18	CASSPLPAGWNGELFF	TGTGCCAGCTCACCTCTCCCCGCAGGGTGGAACGGGGAGCTGTTTTTT
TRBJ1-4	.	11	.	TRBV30	CAWSPERKLFF	TGTGCCTGGAGTCCCGAACGAAAACTGTTTTTT
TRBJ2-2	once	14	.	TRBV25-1	CASSERGRNGELFF	TGTGCCAGCAGTGAACGGGGTCGGAACGGGGAGCTGTTTTTT
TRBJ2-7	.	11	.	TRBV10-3	CAISGGNEQYF	TGTGCCATCAGTGGGGGCAACGAGCAGTACTTC
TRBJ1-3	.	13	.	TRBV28	CASSFGPGNTIYF	TGTGCCAGCAGTTTTGGCCCGGGAAACACCATATATTTT
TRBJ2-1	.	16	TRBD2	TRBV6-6	CASSSEREGSYNEQFF	TGTGCCAGCAGTTCCGAGCGGGAAGGGTCATACAATGAGCAGTTCTTC
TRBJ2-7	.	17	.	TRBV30	CAWSSGLTGSWTYEQYF	TGTGCCTGGAGTAGTGGGCTAACGGGATCTTGGACCTACGAGCAGTACTTC
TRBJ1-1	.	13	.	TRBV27	CASITLQTTEAFF	TGTGCCAGCATCACTTTACAGACCACTGAAGCTTTCTTT